Below, one T cell receptor beta chain is given with its context. Its specificity is not known. This entry is derived from a study of blood T cells in healthy people across ages. Findings of the study overall: Diversity figures derived from one million T cells were judged to underestimate the true value. Donor CMV status, an unknown factor, possibly confounded changes in expanded clonotypes.

This CDR3 has 14 residues. V was clipped by 1 base and J by 2 bases, with 8 bases between them. Germline V lookup: CDR1 LGHNA, CDR2 YSLEER. Through a sample-barcoded 5' primer and a J-beta primer mix, a second PCR was run for roughly 6 to 11 cycles. Tags on each cDNA molecule came from a template-switch adaptor with 12 random nucleotides. TCRdb analysed the 5' RACE reads with MiXCR anew, one entry per CDR3 protein. The repertoire holds some 710,000 distinct CDR3 sequences, 22% seen once, with less than 25% in the top ten. The sequenced sample was blood. This chain uses TRBV4-3 with TRBJ1-1, with D possibly matching TRBD1 (5 bases). The sequence derives from a man between 65 and 85 years old in good health. CDR3 protein: CASSQVRGNTEAFF. CDR3 in DNA: TGCGCCAGCAGCCAAGTTAGGGGCAACACTGAAGCTTTCTTT.